These 20 T cell receptor beta chains were all obtained from the same sample, sequenced in a study of blood T cell repertoires in COVID-19. TCRdb's table, derived via immunoSEQ multiplex PCR, lists solely in-frame clones and lacks some. The table records 310,000 or so clones, approximately 91% of them present only once. Sequencing was carried out using peripheral blood. Receptors originate from a woman in her 30s with COVID-19, enrolled during active disease.

The rearrangement joins TRBV19 to TRBJ1-1; 8 positions match TRBD1. Germline V CDR1 and CDR2: LNHDA, SQIVND (reference sequence). With 9 bases clipped from V and 4 bases from J, the junction kept 7 bases outside the gene matches. The CDR3 totals 13 residues. Here the CDR3 DNA reads TGTGCCAGCGACAGGGGACGGGGCACTGAAGCTTTCTTT. Amino acids: CASDRGRGTEAFF.

This clone has just one count. The chain is built from TRBV4-1 and TRBJ1-2; maybe TRBD1 (5 bases). This CDR3 is built from 15 residues. Germline V CDR1 and CDR2: MGHRA, YSYEKL. V was clipped by 3 bases and J by 0 bases, with 11 bases between them. CDR3 in amino acids: CASSHLDRANYGYTF. The CDR3, as DNA: TGCGCCAGCAGCCACCTTGACAGAGCTAACTATGGCTACACCTTC.

CDR3 in DNA: TGTGCCAGCAGTACAGGGAACGAGCAGTACTTC. Its translation is CASSTGNEQYF. The gene calls are TRBV28 and TRBJ2-7, with TRBD1 as a possible D gene (6 bases). The CDR3 has 11 amino acids. V gave up 5 bases and J gave up 5 bases, with 7 bases separating them. The germline gives CDR1 MDHEN, CDR2 SYDVKM.

The V and J genes are TRBV7-8 and TRBJ2-7; 11 positions agree with TRBD1. V lost 1 base to trimming and J lost 3 bases; unmatched junction nucleotides: 5. CDR1 SGHVS and CDR2 FQNEAQ come from the germline V gene. The CDR3 totals 16 residues. CDR3 nucleotides: TGTGCCAGCAGCTTAGTAGGAGGGACAGGGGGCTACGAGCAGTACTTC. Translation: CASSLVGGTGGYEQYF. The whole variable domain, filled in from reference TRBV7-8 and TRBJ2-7, reads GAGVSQSPRYKVAKRGQDVALRCDPISGHVSLFWYQQALGQGPEFLTYFQNEAQLDKSGLPSDRFFAERPEGSVSTLKIQRTQQEDSAVYLCASSLVGGTGGYEQYFGPGTRLTVT.

The V call is TRBV27, the J call TRBJ1-1; D remains ambiguous. The germline gives CDR1 MNHEY, CDR2 SMNVEV (reference sequence). The CDR3 covers 17 residues. The V and J ends lost 7 bases and 5 bases respectively, with 26 bases between them. The CDR3 bases are TGTGCCAGCACCCCCAGCGGGAGCCCTCCTTTTGGAACTGAAGCTTTCTTT. Its protein product is CASTPSGSPPFGTEAFF.

The chain's CDR3 is CASSRGASGRREQYF. The CDR3 region has the DNA TGTGCCAGCAGCAGGGGGGCTAGCGGGAGGAGAGAGCAGTACTTC. The gene calls are TRBV5-6 and TRBJ2-7, with 11 bases matching TRBD2. The germline gives CDR1 SGHDT, CDR2 YYEEEE. J gave up 7 bases and V 4 bases, and 10 bases lay outside the gene matches. The CDR3 is made up of 15 amino acids.

The rearrangement links TRBV5-6 to TRBJ2-7; TRBD1 aligns across 7 bases. CDR1 and CDR2 (germline): SGHDT, YYEEEE. CDR3 length equals 14 residues. The V segment lost 4 bases and the J segment 3 bases; nucleotides outside the gene matches: 7. CDR3 sequence: CASSPGAGGYEQYF. As DNA, the CDR3 is TGTGCCAGCAGCCCTGGCGCAGGGGGCTACGAGCAGTACTTC.

The chain combines TRBV5-6 with TRBJ1-5; the match to TRBD1 covers 7 bases. V gave up 2 bases and J gave up 4 bases; unmatched junction bases: 6. Per the germline V gene, CDR1 is SGHDT and CDR2 is YYEEEE. This CDR3 comprises 15 residues. CDR3 sequence reads: CASSFRGQNNQPQHF. The CDR3 DNA reads TGTGCCAGCAGCTTCCGGGGACAGAATAATCAGCCCCAGCATTTT.

The rearrangement joins TRBV20-1 to TRBJ2-1; 8 positions match TRBD2. CDR1 and CDR2 (germline): DFQATT, SNEGSKA (reference sequence). This CDR3 has 18 residues. V lost 3 bases to trimming and J lost 1 base; unmatched junction nucleotides: 14. The CDR3 region has the DNA TGCAGTGCTAGTCTCGCGGGAGGCTCAAAATATTCCTACAATGAGCAGTTCTTC. It yields the protein CSASLAGGSKYSYNEQFF.

This clone was counted between two and nine times. The chain recombines TRBV6-5 with TRBJ1-5; possibly TRBD1 for D (6 bases). CDR3 length: 15 residues. CDR1 and CDR2 (germline): MNHEY, SVGAGI. Trimming removed 0 bases from V and 7 bases from J, with 13 bases in between. CDR3 region: CASSYSSQGRQPQHF. The CDR3 DNA reads TGTGCCAGCAGTTACTCGAGCCAGGGGCGACAGCCCCAGCATTTT.

The count of this clone is one. The rearrangement uses TRBV28 and TRBJ2-1; 10 bases match TRBD2. Germline V gives CDR1 MDHEN, CDR2 SYDVKM. The CDR3 is 19 residues long. V lost 4 bases and J lost 9; bases outside the gene matches: 21. The CDR3 protein is CASSSSHPGASGSLGEQFF. As DNA, the CDR3 is TGTGCCAGCAGTTCATCCCATCCAGGGGCTAGCGGGAGTCTCGGTGAGCAGTTCTTC. Complete variable domain (other parts from reference TRBV28 and TRBJ2-1): DVKVTQSSRYLVKRTGEKVFLECVQDMDHENMFWYRQDPGLGLRLIYFSYDVKMKEKGDIPEGYSVSREKKERFSLILESASTNQTSMYLCASSSSHPGASGSLGEQFFGPGTRLTVL.

This sequence joins TRBV4-1 and TRBJ1-2; 7 bases map to TRBD1. Germline CDR1 MGHRA, CDR2 YSYEKL. V lost 3 bases and J lost 11; bases outside the gene matches: 15. This CDR3 spans 15 amino acids. The CDR3 spells CASSQRGQLSTIYTF. For the CDR3, the DNA is TGCGCCAGCAGCCAGAGGGGACAGTTATCAACCATTTACACCTTC.

This CDR3 reads CASEGGGQPQHF. CDR3 coding DNA: TGTGCCAGCGAAGGGGGCGGGCAGCCCCAGCATTTT. The chain combines TRBV6-6 with TRBJ1-5; TRBD1 matches 7 bases. From germline, CDR1 is MNHNY and CDR2 SVGAGI (reference sequence). The V gene end was trimmed by 8 bases and the J gene end by 7 bases; junction bases not matched to a gene: 5. The CDR3 is made up of 12 amino acids.

This rearrangement joins TRBV5-1 to TRBJ1-6; 8 bases fit TRBD1. J gave up 6 bases and V 0 bases, and 8 bases lay outside the gene matches. CDR1 and CDR2 from the germline V gene are SGHRS and YFSETQ. This CDR3 has 17 residues. The CDR3 nucleotides read TGCGCCAGCAGCTTGGCCGTCGCGCAGGGGGCTAATTCACCCCTCCACTTT. Encoded protein: CASSLAVAQGANSPLHF.

V and J are TRBV4-1 and TRBJ1-1, with 8 bases that match TRBD1. Germline CDR1 reads MGHRA; CDR2 reads YSYEKL. Trimming cost V 5 bases and J 3 bases; bases outside gene matches: 8. CDR3 size: 15 residues. The CDR3 loop reads CASSYSGGPHTEAFF. The CDR3 coding sequence is TGCGCCAGCAGCTACTCAGGGGGCCCGCACACTGAAGCTTTCTTT.

The chain joins TRBV6-5 to TRBJ2-5; 11 nucleotides match TRBD2. The length of the CDR3 is 15 residues. Germline CDR1 reads MNHEY; CDR2 reads SVGAGI. Trimming took 5 bases from V and 4 from J; bases not matched to a gene: 6. CDR3 sequence reads: CASSPSGTSGETQYF. The CDR3 region has the DNA TGTGCCAGCAGTCCCTCCGGGACTAGCGGAGAGACCCAGTACTTC.

The V gene is TRBV2, the J gene TRBJ1-1, with 9 nucleotides matching TRBD1. V lost 5 bases to trimming and J lost 0 bases; unmatched junction nucleotides: 4. The CDR3 sequence is 15 residues long. Germline V gives CDR1 SNHLY, CDR2 FYNNEI. The CDR3 region has the DNA TGTGCCAGCAGTAAACGGGACAGGGTGAACACTGAAGCTTTCTTT. Protein sequence: CASSKRDRVNTEAFF.

The chain has TRBV6-6 and TRBJ1-6; D is unclear. The germline V and J ends were trimmed by 2 bases and 14 bases, with 16 bases remaining between them. Looked up from germline, CDR1 is MNHNY and CDR2 is SVGAGI (reference sequence). The CDR3 loop spans 14 amino acids. This CDR3 is CASSYDHTLEALHF. The CDR3 DNA follows: TGTGCCAGCAGTTACGACCACACCCTCGAGGCCCTCCACTTT.

The rearrangement joins TRBV9 to TRBJ2-1; 11 nucleotides match TRBD2. This CDR3 comprises 19 residues. Germline V gives CDR1 SGDLS, CDR2 YYNGEE. V gave up 2 bases and J gave up 4 bases; unmatched junction bases: 14. CDR3 amino acids: CASSVGWGLAGGKYNEQFF. The CDR3 DNA is TGTGCCAGCAGCGTGGGGTGGGGGCTAGCGGGAGGAAAATACAATGAGCAGTTCTTC. Using reference TRBV9 and TRBJ2-1 for the parts outside the CDR3, the full variable domain is DSGVTQTPKHLITATGQRVTLRCSPRSGDLSVYWYQQSLDQGLQFLIQYYNGEERAKGNILERFSAQQFPDLHSELNLSSLELGDSALYFCASSVGWGLAGGKYNEQFFGPGTRLTVL.

V usage is TRBV5-4 and J usage is TRBJ2-5, with D perhaps TRBD1 (7 bases). The CDR3 extends over 15 amino acids. Per germline, CDR1 SGHNT and CDR2 YYREEE (reference sequence). Trimming removed 0 bases from V and 4 bases from J, with 13 bases in between. The CDR3 DNA sequence: TGTGCCAGCAGCTTGGCCGGGCAGGGGGGAGAGACCCAGTACTTC. Protein: CASSLAGQGGETQYF.